Listed below are T cell receptor beta chains from one sample, sequenced in a study of technical replicates of blood from a few donors. Here immunoSEQ multiplex PCR was the method, and the copy in TCRdb shows in-frame clones only, minus some. Here the sample spans under 100,000 clones, 90% to 97% being singletons. Sequenced: T cells isolated from PBMCs. The receptors were sampled from a human donor in good health. Both conserved end residues are part of each CDR3. D genes are given only for firm matches. Clone sizes are given selectively: once, few, many, or a class where the clone is expanded.

CDR3 DNA: TGTGCCGGGCTCAGGGCTCATAATGAAAAACTGTTTTTT
CDR3 protein: CAGLRAHNEKLFF
V gene: TRBV5-5
clone size: NA
J gene: TRBJ1-4
D gene: NA

CDR3 DNA: TGTGCCAGCAGCAAGGGTCGGTCCGGGACAATCCCTTCCTACGAGCAGTACTTC
CDR3 protein: CASSKGRSGTIPSYEQYF
V gene: TRBV21-1
clone size: NA
J gene: TRBJ2-7
D gene: NA

CDR3 DNA: TGTGCCAGCAGTTCCGATCCGACTAGCGGGAGGCCCATTTTTACCCGAAGGCCCCCCCTCCAGTTCTTC
CDR3 protein: CASSSDPTSGRPIFTRRPPLQFF
V gene: TRBV27
clone size: once
J gene: TRBJ2-1
D gene: TRBD2

CDR3 DNA: TGTGCCAGCAGACCCAGGGGGTCATCTCAGACCTACGAGCAGTACTTC
CDR3 protein: CASRPRGSSQTYEQYF
V gene: TRBV27
clone size: NA
J gene: TRBJ2-7
D gene: TRBD1

CDR3 DNA: TGTGCCAGCAGTGAATGGGAGGGAGCTTTCTTT
CDR3 protein: CASSEWEGAFF
V gene: TRBV6-1
clone size: NA
J gene: TRBJ1-1
D gene: NA

CDR3 DNA: TGTGCCAGCAGCTTAGCCTCAAGGAAGGAGGGCTACACCTTC
CDR3 protein: CASSLASRKEGYTF
V gene: TRBV7-9
clone size: NA
J gene: TRBJ1-2
D gene: NA

CDR3 DNA: TGCAGTGCTAGTTGGGGCTTCGAAGCTTTCTTT
CDR3 protein: CSASWGFEAFF
V gene: TRBV20-1
clone size: few
J gene: TRBJ1-1
D gene: NA

CDR3 DNA: TGTGCCAGCAGTTCTACTAGCGGGAGTGGGGATACGCAGTATTTT
CDR3 protein: CASSSTSGSGDTQYF
V gene: TRBV6-5
clone size: NA
J gene: TRBJ2-3
D gene: TRBD2

CDR3 DNA: TGTGCCAGCAGCTTGGCAACTTTTTCCATGAACACTGAAGCTTTCTTT
CDR3 protein: CASSLATFSMNTEAFF
V gene: TRBV5-4
clone size: few
J gene: TRBJ1-1
D gene: NA

CDR3 DNA: TGTGCCACCGAGAACAGGGGCCGCACACATGAAGCTTTCTTT
CDR3 protein: CATENRGRTHEAFF
V gene: TRBV10-3
clone size: once
J gene: TRBJ1-1
D gene: TRBD1

CDR3 DNA: TGTGCCAGCAGCCTAGATGGGCTGGCTGACGACTTC
CDR3 protein: CASSLDGLADDF
V gene: TRBV7-9
clone size: NA
J gene: TRBJ2-5
D gene: NA

CDR3 DNA: TGTGCCACCAGCAGAGCGGCAGGGGCCATATATTTT
CDR3 protein: CATSRAAGAIYF
V gene: TRBV15
clone size: NA
J gene: TRBJ1-3
D gene: NA

CDR3 DNA: TGTGCCAGCAGCGTCGGACAGGGGACTGAAGCTTTCTTT
CDR3 protein: CASSVGQGTEAFF
V gene: TRBV7-8
clone size: NA
J gene: TRBJ1-1
D gene: TRBD1

CDR3 DNA: TGTGCCAGCAGCTTCCGCGGTCTCGGCACAGATACGCAGTATTTT
CDR3 protein: CASSFRGLGTDTQYF
V gene: TRBV7-9
clone size: NA
J gene: TRBJ2-3
D gene: NA

CDR3 DNA: TGTGCCAGCAGCCAGGGTTGGGTTAGCGGGGTTGGAGAGACCCAGTACTTC
CDR3 protein: CASSQGWVSGVGETQYF
V gene: TRBV4-2
clone size: NA
J gene: TRBJ2-5
D gene: TRBD2

CDR3 DNA: TGTGCCAGCAAAGATGACCGGGAAGACTATGGCTACACCTTC
CDR3 protein: CASKDDREDYGYTF
V gene: TRBV28
clone size: NA
J gene: TRBJ1-2
D gene: NA

CDR3 DNA: TGTGCCAGTAGTCCCCCTCAACACCTTTTCTATGGCTACACCTTC
CDR3 protein: CASSPPQHLFYGYTF
V gene: TRBV19
clone size: NA
J gene: TRBJ1-2
D gene: NA

CDR3 DNA: TGCGCCAGCAGTGGAGGGAGTAGCTCCTACAATGAGCAGTTCTTC
CDR3 protein: CASSGGSSSYNEQFF
V gene: TRBV10-2
clone size: NA
J gene: TRBJ2-1
D gene: NA

CDR3 DNA: TGCGCCAGCAGCCAAGTCGGGACAGGGAAGCGCGAGCAGTACTTC
CDR3 protein: CASSQVGTGKREQYF
V gene: TRBV4-1
clone size: NA
J gene: TRBJ2-7
D gene: TRBD1

CDR3 DNA: TGCGCCAGCAGGTTTCGGGATGTGATGAATGAGCAGTTCTTC
CDR3 protein: CASRFRDVMNEQFF
V gene: TRBV5-1
clone size: NA
J gene: TRBJ2-1
D gene: NA

CDR3 DNA: TGCGCCAGCAGCGGCACCGGGACAAGGTACCAAGAGACCCAGTACTTC
CDR3 protein: CASSGTGTRYQETQYF
V gene: TRBV4-1
clone size: NA
J gene: TRBJ2-5
D gene: NA

CDR3 DNA: TGTGCCAGCTCACTATACGCTGGCGGGGAGCAGTTCTTC
CDR3 protein: CASSLYAGGEQFF
V gene: TRBV18
clone size: NA
J gene: TRBJ2-1
D gene: NA

CDR3 DNA: TGTGCCAGCAGTCGGACAGCGGTAAACTATGGCTACACCTTC
CDR3 protein: CASSRTAVNYGYTF
V gene: TRBV14
clone size: NA
J gene: TRBJ1-2
D gene: NA

CDR3 DNA: TGTGCCAGCAGAGCCGTGGTAGCTTCCAATTCACCCCTCCACTTT
CDR3 protein: CASRAVVASNSPLHF
V gene: TRBV2
clone size: NA
J gene: TRBJ1-6
D gene: NA

CDR3 DNA: TGCGCCAGCAGCTTGGTTGGCCGGGAAACGGACGAGCAGTACTTC
CDR3 protein: CASSLVGRETDEQYF
V gene: TRBV5-1
clone size: once
J gene: TRBJ2-7
D gene: NA

CDR3 DNA: TGTGCCAGTAGTATTCGAGCGGGAGGAGGGACCACAGATACGCAGTATTTT
CDR3 protein: CASSIRAGGGTTDTQYF
V gene: TRBV19
clone size: NA
J gene: TRBJ2-3
D gene: TRBD2

CDR3 DNA: TGTGCCAGCAGCTTAGGTCCGGGAGGAGTCAATGAGCAGTTCTTC
CDR3 protein: CASSLGPGGVNEQFF
V gene: TRBV7-8
clone size: once
J gene: TRBJ2-1
D gene: TRBD2

CDR3 DNA: TGTGCCAGCAGCCATCCGGGACAGGGCACAGATACGCAGTATTTT
CDR3 protein: CASSHPGQGTDTQYF
V gene: TRBV5-4
clone size: NA
J gene: TRBJ2-3
D gene: TRBD1

CDR3 DNA: TGCGCCAGCAGTCAATCTGGTCAAACGGCCGGGGAGCTGTTTTTT
CDR3 protein: CASSQSGQTAGELFF
V gene: TRBV23-1
clone size: NA
J gene: TRBJ2-2
D gene: NA

CDR3 DNA: TGTGCCAGCAGCAGGACGGTAGGAGGGATTCAGTACTTC
CDR3 protein: CASSRTVGGIQYF
V gene: TRBV9
clone size: NA
J gene: TRBJ2-4
D gene: NA

CDR3 DNA: TGTGCCAGCAGCTTAGCCAGTCCCTCAAACTATGGCTACACCTTC
CDR3 protein: CASSLASPSNYGYTF
V gene: TRBV7-9
clone size: NA
J gene: TRBJ1-2
D gene: NA

CDR3 DNA: TGTGCCAGCAGGACAGGGGGGAGGGAAACAGATACGCAGTATTTT
CDR3 protein: CASRTGGRETDTQYF
V gene: TRBV6-1
clone size: NA
J gene: TRBJ2-3
D gene: TRBD1

CDR3 DNA: TGTGCCAGCAGCTTAAGCCCCGCCCCCTATGGCTACACCTTC
CDR3 protein: CASSLSPAPYGYTF
V gene: TRBV7-9
clone size: NA
J gene: TRBJ1-2
D gene: NA

CDR3 DNA: TGCGCCAGCAGGACCTTTGACAGCTCTGGAAACACCATATATTTT
CDR3 protein: CASRTFDSSGNTIYF
V gene: TRBV10-2
clone size: NA
J gene: TRBJ1-3
D gene: NA

CDR3 DNA: TGTGCCAGCAGCTTGGAGGCAGGGGTCTCCTACGAGCAGTACTTC
CDR3 protein: CASSLEAGVSYEQYF
V gene: TRBV5-4
clone size: NA
J gene: TRBJ2-7
D gene: NA

CDR3 DNA: TGTGCCAGCAGCTTGGGAGGGTACTACGAGCAGTACTTC
CDR3 protein: CASSLGGYYEQYF
V gene: TRBV5-8
clone size: NA
J gene: TRBJ2-7
D gene: NA

CDR3 DNA: TGTGCCTGGTCTCGGGACAGGGTTGGAGAAGCTTTCTTT
CDR3 protein: CAWSRDRVGEAFF
V gene: TRBV30
clone size: NA
J gene: TRBJ1-1
D gene: TRBD1

CDR3 DNA: TGTGCCAGCAGCTTACGACCAGACGGGACAGGGGGCCGTCAGCCCCAGCATTTT
CDR3 protein: CASSLRPDGTGGRQPQHF
V gene: TRBV7-2
clone size: NA
J gene: TRBJ1-5
D gene: TRBD1

CDR3 DNA: TGCGCCAGCAGCTTGCGCCACGGGTACGAGCAGTACTTC
CDR3 protein: CASSLRHGYEQYF
V gene: TRBV5-1
clone size: NA
J gene: TRBJ2-7
D gene: NA

CDR3 DNA: TGTGCCAGCTATAGCGGGAGGCAGGCCTACAATGAGCAGTTCTTC
CDR3 protein: CASYSGRQAYNEQFF
V gene: TRBV18
clone size: NA
J gene: TRBJ2-1
D gene: TRBD2

CDR3 DNA: TGTGCCAGCAGCTTGGCCTTTATCTTGAGAGAGACCCAGTACTTC
CDR3 protein: CASSLAFILRETQYF
V gene: TRBV5-6
clone size: NA
J gene: TRBJ2-5
D gene: NA

CDR3 DNA: TGTGCCAGCAGCTTAGGTCAGAATGAGGCGGATGGCTACACCTTC
CDR3 protein: CASSLGQNEADGYTF
V gene: TRBV7-8
clone size: NA
J gene: TRBJ1-2
D gene: NA

CDR3 DNA: TGCGCCAGCAGCTTGGCTGGAGGGTCGCAAGGCTACACCTTC
CDR3 protein: CASSLAGGSQGYTF
V gene: TRBV5-1
clone size: NA
J gene: TRBJ1-2
D gene: NA